Shown below are 3 T cell receptor beta chains from a single sample sequenced in a study of T cell changes during pregnancy in multiple sclerosis. Repertoires were generated with immunoSEQ multiplex PCR, while TCRdb's copy carries only in-frame clones and drops some. The sample contains 40,000 to 55,000 clones, 92% of which appear only once. Sequenced here: CD4+ T cells from peripheral blood mononuclear cells, sampled after pregnancy. The receptors originated from a female donor in good health, enrolled as a control in a pregnancy study.

This chain connects TRBV6-6 to TRBJ1-1, with D possibly being TRBD1 (5 bases). The length of the CDR3 is 14 residues. Germline V lookup: CDR1 MNHNY, CDR2 SVGAGI (reference sequence). The V end lost 6 bases, the J end lost 3 bases, and 14 bases lay between the germline ends. CDR3 bases: TGTGCCAGCAGACCCGGCAGGGCTCACACTGAAGCTTTCTTT. Translated, it gives CASRPGRAHTEAFF.

This clone was counted a single time. The rearrangement links TRBV6-5 to TRBJ1-1; D gene unclear. The CDR3 spans 15 residues. Between the trimmed V and J ends, which lost 4 bases and 5 bases, there was a span of 17 bases. The germline V gene has CDR1 MNHEY and CDR2 SVGAGI. CDR3 in amino acids: CASSSPPGIGTEAFF. The CDR3 nucleotides read TGTGCCAGCAGTTCCCCCCCGGGGATTGGTACTGAAGCTTTCTTT.

This chain uses TRBV28 with TRBJ1-4; D is possibly TRBD1 (6 bases). Germline lookup yields CDR1 MDHEN and CDR2 SYDVKM. V lost 4 bases, J lost 2 bases, and 14 bases lay in between. The CDR3 covers 16 residues. CDR3 loop: CASSYYKTGTNEKLFF. Written as DNA, the CDR3 is TGTGCCAGCAGTTACTATAAGACAGGCACTAATGAAAAACTGTTTTTT.